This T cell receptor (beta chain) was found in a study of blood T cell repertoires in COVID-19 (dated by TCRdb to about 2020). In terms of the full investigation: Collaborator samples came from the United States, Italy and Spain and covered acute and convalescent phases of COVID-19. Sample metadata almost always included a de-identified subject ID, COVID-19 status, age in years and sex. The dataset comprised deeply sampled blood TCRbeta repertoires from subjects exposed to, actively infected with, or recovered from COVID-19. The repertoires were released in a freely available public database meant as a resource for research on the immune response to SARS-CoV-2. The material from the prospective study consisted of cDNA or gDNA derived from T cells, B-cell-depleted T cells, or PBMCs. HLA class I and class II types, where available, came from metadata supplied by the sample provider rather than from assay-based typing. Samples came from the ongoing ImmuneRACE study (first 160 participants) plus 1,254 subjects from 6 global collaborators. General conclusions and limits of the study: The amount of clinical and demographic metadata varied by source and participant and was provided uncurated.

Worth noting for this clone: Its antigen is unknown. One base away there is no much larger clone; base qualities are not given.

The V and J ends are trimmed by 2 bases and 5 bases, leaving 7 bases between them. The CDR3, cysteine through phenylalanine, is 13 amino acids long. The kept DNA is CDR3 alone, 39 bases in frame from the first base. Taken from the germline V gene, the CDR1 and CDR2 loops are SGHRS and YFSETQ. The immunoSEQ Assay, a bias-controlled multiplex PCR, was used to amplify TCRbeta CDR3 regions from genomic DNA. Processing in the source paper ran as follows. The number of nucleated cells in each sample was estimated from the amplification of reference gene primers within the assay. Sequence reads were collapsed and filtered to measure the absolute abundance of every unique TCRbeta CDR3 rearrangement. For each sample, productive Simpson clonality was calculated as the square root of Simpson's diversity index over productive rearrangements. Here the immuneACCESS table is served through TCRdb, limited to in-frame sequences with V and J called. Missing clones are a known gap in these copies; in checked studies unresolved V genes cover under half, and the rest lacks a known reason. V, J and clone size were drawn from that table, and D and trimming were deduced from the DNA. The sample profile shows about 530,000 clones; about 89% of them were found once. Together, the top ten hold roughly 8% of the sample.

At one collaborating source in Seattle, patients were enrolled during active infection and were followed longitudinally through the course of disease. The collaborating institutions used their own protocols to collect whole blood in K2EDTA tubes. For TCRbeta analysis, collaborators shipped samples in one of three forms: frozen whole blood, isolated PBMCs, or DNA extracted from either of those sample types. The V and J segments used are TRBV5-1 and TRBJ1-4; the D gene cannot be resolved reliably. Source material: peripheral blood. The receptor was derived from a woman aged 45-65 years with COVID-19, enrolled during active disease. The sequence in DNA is TGCGCCAGCAGCTTCGGCGGGAATGAAAAACTGTTTTTT. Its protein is CASSFGGNEKLFF.